The rows below give T cell receptor beta chains drawn from one sample of a study of Ad26.COV2.S vaccination and SARS-CoV-2 variants. The data were produced by immunoSEQ multiplex PCR, yet TCRdb's version contains in-frame clones alone and is incomplete. The sample includes some 450,000 clones, 80% to 95% of them seen just once. The sample here was peripheral blood, taken in a trial of Ad26.COV2.S vaccine versus placebo. The receptors shown here come from a person aged 18-60 years who received the Ad26.COV2.S COVID-19 vaccine or a placebo. Each CDR3 is given with its conserved first and last residue. D genes are given only for firm matches. Not every row has a clone size; where given, it reads once, few, many or a size class.

V gene	D gene	J gene	clone size	CDR3 length	CDR3 protein	CDR3 DNA
TRBV29-1	-	TRBJ1-2	-	13	CSVGNRDFYGYTF	TGCAGCGTTGGTAACAGGGACTTCTATGGCTACACCTTC
TRBV29-1	TRBD1	TRBJ1-2	few	13	CSVREQGKPGYTF	TGCAGCGTTAGGGAACAGGGGAAGCCTGGCTACACCTTC
TRBV19	-	TRBJ1-2	-	15	CASTPTGRAGYGYTF	TGTGCCAGTACCCCGACTGGAAGGGCGGGCTATGGCTACACCTTC
TRBV6-5	-	TRBJ2-5	-	13	CASSSNHRETQYF	TGTGCCAGCAGTTCCAATCATCGGGAGACCCAGTACTTC
TRBV5-1	TRBD1	TRBJ2-7	-	15	CASSPLQGSPGEQYF	TGCGCCAGCAGCCCGCTACAGGGGAGCCCTGGGGAGCAGTACTTC
TRBV28	-	TRBJ2-6	-	18	CASSLYPSSGTGANVLTF	TGTGCCAGCAGTTTATATCCCAGTAGCGGTACTGGGGCCAACGTCCTGACTTTC
TRBV28	-	TRBJ1-2	-	13	CASRPGGYNGYTF	TGTGCCAGCAGGCCTGGGGGTTATAATGGCTACACCTTC
TRBV6-1	-	TRBJ2-7	-	14	CASSEIEVSYEQYF	TGTGCCAGCAGTGAAATAGAGGTATCCTACGAGCAGTACTTC
TRBV7-9	TRBD1	TRBJ1-4	-	14	CASTVGQGFEKLFF	TGTGCCAGCACCGTGGGACAGGGTTTTGAAAAACTGTTTTTT
TRBV9	TRBD2	TRBJ2-3	-	15	CASSATNSGTDTQYF	TGTGCCAGCAGCGCTACAAATAGCGGGACTGATACGCAGTATTTT
TRBV6-5	-	TRBJ1-2	-	16	CASSYSLGVAGAGYTF	TGTGCCAGCAGTTACTCTCTCGGCGTAGCAGGGGCTGGCTACACCTTC
TRBV7-9	TRBD2	TRBJ2-5	-	16	CASSLGLADTQETQYF	TGTGCCAGCAGCTTAGGTCTAGCGGATACGCAAGAGACCCAGTACTTC
TRBV10-3	-	TRBJ2-7	-	14	CAISESLQSYEQYF	TGTGCCATCAGTGAGTCTTTACAGTCCTACGAGCAGTACTTC
TRBV27	TRBD1	TRBJ2-2	once	17	CASPFKGQANPTGELFF	TGTGCCAGCCCTTTTAAGGGACAGGCGAATCCCACCGGGGAGCTGTTTTTT
TRBV5-6	-	TRBJ1-6	-	12	CASSLRPSPLHF	TGTGCCAGCAGCTTGAGGCCCTCACCCCTCCACTTT
TRBV7-9	-	TRBJ2-6	-	19	CASSLGFWATTSGANVLTF	TGTGCCAGCAGCTTAGGTTTTTGGGCCACCACCTCTGGGGCCAACGTCCTGACTTTC
TRBV12-5	-	TRBJ2-6	-	20	CASGLERRVQYFSGANVLTF	TGTGCTAGTGGCCTAGAGCGGAGAGTACAATATTTCTCTGGGGCCAACGTCCTGACTTTC
TRBV19	TRBD1	TRBJ2-3	-	16	CASSVVGTGGADTQYF	TGTGCCAGTAGTGTCGTGGGGACAGGGGGGGCAGATACGCAGTATTTT
TRBV19	TRBD1	TRBJ2-3	-	15	CASSTSTGSTDTQYF	TGTGCCAGTAGTACCTCGACAGGGAGCACAGATACGCAGTATTTT
TRBV7-8	TRBD1	TRBJ1-5	-	17	CASSLAGQGANNQPQHF	TGTGCCAGCAGCTTAGCGGGACAGGGGGCGAACAATCAGCCCCAGCATTTT
TRBV7-2	-	TRBJ1-2	-	15	CASRGAEGGNYGYTF	TGTGCCAGCAGGGGCGCGGAGGGAGGGAACTATGGCTACACCTTC
TRBV2	-	TRBJ2-1	-	12	CASTRDGGEQFF	TGTGCCAGCACCCGGGACGGTGGGGAGCAGTTCTTC
TRBV29-1	-	TRBJ1-2	-	15	CSGLAAGGANYGYTF	TGCAGCGGCTTAGCGGCAGGCGGTGCTAACTATGGCTACACCTTC
TRBV3-1/TRBV3-2	TRBD2	TRBJ2-1	-	14	CASSQVKGGRGQFF	TGTGCCAGCAGCCAAGTTAAAGGAGGGAGGGGACAGTTCTTC
TRBV7-8	-	TRBJ2-7	-	15	CASSLGTVKSYEQYF	TGTGCCAGCAGCTTAGGGACAGTTAAGTCCTACGAGCAGTACTTC
TRBV12-5	TRBD2	TRBJ2-3	-	12	CASAFGGNGQYF	TGTGCTAGTGCCTTCGGGGGGAACGGGCAGTATTTT
TRBV5-1	TRBD2	TRBJ2-3	few	14	CASSRGLEGDTQYF	TGCGCCAGCAGCCGGGGACTAGAAGGTGATACGCAGTATTTT
TRBV6-6	-	TRBJ1-5	-	14	CASSYSGGDQPQHF	TGTGCCAGCAGTTACTCTGGGGGGGATCAGCCCCAGCATTTT
TRBV5-4	TRBD1	TRBJ2-2	-	16	CASSHQTGGFTGELFF	TGTGCCAGCAGCCACCAGACAGGGGGCTTCACCGGGGAGCTGTTTTTT
TRBV18	TRBD1	TRBJ2-7	-	14	CASSPLDRGAEQYF	TGTGCCAGCTCACCATTGGACAGGGGGGCCGAGCAGTACTTC
TRBV30	TRBD1	TRBJ1-1	-	13	CAWSPGGANEAFF	TGTGCCTGGTCCCCAGGGGGAGCGAATGAAGCTTTCTTT
TRBV28	-	TRBJ1-1	-	14	CASKPTGFGTEAFF	TGTGCCAGCAAGCCTACAGGGTTTGGCACTGAAGCTTTCTTT
TRBV18	TRBD2	TRBJ2-1	-	16	CASSVLSGASYNEQFF	TGTGCCAGCTCAGTACTTAGCGGGGCCTCCTACAATGAGCAGTTCTTC
TRBV7-3	-	TRBJ2-1	-	16	CASSLPRAGTYNEQFF	TGTGCCAGCAGCCTCCCGCGGGCAGGAACCTACAATGAGCAGTTCTTC
TRBV7-2	-	TRBJ2-6	-	16	CASSLARAHGANVLTF	TGTGCCAGCAGCTTAGCCCGGGCGCATGGGGCCAACGTCCTGACTTTC
TRBV6-2/TRBV6-3	-	TRBJ2-7	-	13	CASSYSTTHEQYF	TGTGCCAGCAGTTACTCGACGACCCACGAGCAGTACTTC
TRBV7-6	-	TRBJ2-1	once	15	CASSHTSRGHNEQFF	TGTGCCAGCAGCCATACATCGAGGGGCCACAATGAGCAGTTCTTC
TRBV30	TRBD1	TRBJ1-1	-	17	CALAPPGGVVENTEAFF	TGTGCCCTGGCCCCGCCAGGGGGGGTGGTTGAGAACACTGAAGCTTTCTTT
TRBV15	-	TRBJ2-4	-	16	CATSRGTVAGKNIQYF	TGTGCCACCAGCAGAGGGACTGTGGCTGGCAAAAACATTCAGTACTTC
TRBV5-6	-	TRBJ2-5	-	14	CASSAGTDEETQYF	TGTGCCAGCAGCGCCGGGACTGACGAAGAGACCCAGTACTTC
TRBV9	-	TRBJ2-1	-	14	CASSGLRVRGEQFF	TGTGCCAGCAGCGGACTCCGGGTGCGGGGTGAGCAGTTCTTC
TRBV5-1	TRBD2	TRBJ2-1	-	16	CASSLTGLALPIGQFF	TGCGCCAGCAGCTTGACGGGACTAGCCCTCCCGATTGGGCAGTTCTTC
TRBV7-6	-	TRBJ2-7	-	17	CASSLGGLTGTPYEQYF	TGTGCCAGCAGCTTAGGGGGCCTTACAGGGACCCCCTACGAGCAGTACTTC
TRBV6-2/TRBV6-3	TRBD1	TRBJ2-1	once	19	CASSYPGTGAPSRYNEQFF	TGTGCCAGCAGTTACCCAGGGACAGGGGCCCCCTCAAGGTACAATGAGCAGTTCTTC
TRBV7-8	-	TRBJ2-1	-	13	CATELGGRDEQFF	TGTGCCACCGAGCTGGGGGGTAGAGATGAGCAGTTCTTC
TRBV7-8	-	TRBJ1-4	-	11	CASSLDEKLFF	TGTGCCAGCAGCTTAGATGAAAAACTGTTTTTT
TRBV7-9	TRBD2	TRBJ2-1	-	15	CASSLGLARGNEQFF	TGTGCCAGCAGCCTAGGACTAGCGCGAGGAAATGAGCAGTTCTTC
TRBV5-4	-	TRBJ2-7	-	14	CASSGGWGSYEQYF	TGTGCCAGCAGCGGGGGCTGGGGCTCCTACGAGCAGTACTTC
TRBV27	TRBD2	TRBJ2-1	-	16	CASSRRRGGSYNEQFF	TGTGCCAGCAGTCGAAGACGGGGGGGCTCCTACAATGAGCAGTTCTTC
TRBV13	TRBD2	TRBJ2-3	-	16	CASSSRLAGGSDTQYF	TGTGCCAGCAGCTCCAGACTAGCGGGAGGGTCAGATACGCAGTATTTT
TRBV6-5	TRBD1	TRBJ1-4	-	15	CASSSPTGGNEKLFF	TGTGCCAGCAGTTCCCCTACAGGGGGAAATGAAAAACTGTTTTTT
TRBV5-4	-	TRBJ2-2	-	12	CASSLADGELFF	TGTGCCAGCAGCTTGGCCGACGGGGAGCTGTTTTTT
TRBV25-1	-	TRBJ2-3	-	16	CASSDSQGRETDTQYF	TGTGCCAGCAGTGATTCCCAGGGCAGGGAAACAGATACGCAGTATTTT